The rows below give T cell receptor beta chains drawn from one sample of a study of PD-1 blockade in classical Hodgkin lymphoma. Sequenced by immunoSEQ multiplex PCR; TCRdb stores in-frame clones only, minus some. The sample shows approximately 50,000 clones, just under 75% of them seen only once. The sequencing here drew on peripheral blood mononuclear cells (PBMCs), taken before the second cycle of nivolumab. These receptor sequences come from a human donor with classical Hodgkin lymphoma. Each CDR3 is given with its conserved first and last residue. The order of the fields is D gene, CDR3 length, clone size, J gene, V gene, CDR3 protein, CDR3 DNA. A D gene is named only where the DNA matches it firmly. A row's size may be missing; if present it is once, few, many or a size class.

TRBD1	15	NA	TRBJ2-3	TRBV28	CASSNSGGWADTQYF	TGTGCCAGCAGCAACTCAGGGGGTTGGGCAGATACGCAGTATTTT
TRBD2	18	few	TRBJ2-3	TRBV19	CASSFGPTSGRASDTQYF	TGTGCCAGTAGTTTCGGCCCCACTAGCGGGAGGGCTTCGGATACGCAGTATTTT
TRBD1	15	once	TRBJ2-3	TRBV5-1	CATTPRTGSTDTQYF	TGCGCCACCACTCCTCGGACAGGGAGCACAGATACGCAGTATTTT
NA	14	NA	TRBJ2-7	TRBV11-2	CASSTSGSSYEQYF	TGTGCCAGCAGCACTAGTGGGTCTAGCTACGAGCAGTACTTC
NA	15	NA	TRBJ2-3	TRBV11-2	CASSYRPSEADTQYF	TGTGCCAGCAGCTATCGGCCCTCGGAGGCGGATACGCAGTATTTT
TRBD2	15	once	TRBJ2-7	TRBV5-6	CASSTGLAGNYEQYF	TGTGCCAGCAGCACCGGACTAGCGGGGAATTACGAGCAGTACTTC
NA	15	NA	TRBJ2-5	TRBV10-3	CAISEGQMAGETQYF	TGTGCCATCAGTGAAGGGCAGATGGCAGGAGAGACCCAGTACTTC
TRBD2	14	once	TRBJ2-1	TRBV29-1	CSGGLAPSYNEQFF	TGCAGCGGGGGACTAGCCCCGTCCTACAATGAGCAGTTCTTC
NA	16	medium-sized	TRBJ1-1	TRBV4-1	CASSQGGALEHTEAFF	TGCGCCAGCAGCCAAGGAGGAGCATTGGAGCACACTGAAGCTTTCTTT
NA	15	NA	TRBJ2-2	TRBV6-5	CASTAVPRGTGELFF	TGTGCCAGCACCGCGGTCCCACGGGGCACCGGGGAGCTGTTTTTT
NA	13	NA	TRBJ1-4	TRBV30	CAWSPGVVEKLFF	TGTGCCTGGAGTCCGGGGGTTGTTGAAAAACTGTTTTTT